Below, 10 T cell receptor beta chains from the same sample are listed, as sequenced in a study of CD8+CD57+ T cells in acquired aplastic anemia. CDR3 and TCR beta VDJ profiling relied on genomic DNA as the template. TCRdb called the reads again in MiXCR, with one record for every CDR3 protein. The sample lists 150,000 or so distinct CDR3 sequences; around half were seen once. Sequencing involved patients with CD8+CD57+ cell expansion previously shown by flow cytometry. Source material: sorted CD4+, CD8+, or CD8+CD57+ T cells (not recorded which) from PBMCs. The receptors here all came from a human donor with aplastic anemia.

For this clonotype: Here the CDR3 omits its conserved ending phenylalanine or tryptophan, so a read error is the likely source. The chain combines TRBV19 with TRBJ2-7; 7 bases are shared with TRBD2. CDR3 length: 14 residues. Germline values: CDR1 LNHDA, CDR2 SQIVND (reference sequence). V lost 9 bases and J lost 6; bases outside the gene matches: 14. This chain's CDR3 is CASSRSGSSGEQYL. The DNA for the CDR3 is TGTGCCAGCTCCCGCTCGGGGTCTAGCGGCGAGCAGTACCTC.

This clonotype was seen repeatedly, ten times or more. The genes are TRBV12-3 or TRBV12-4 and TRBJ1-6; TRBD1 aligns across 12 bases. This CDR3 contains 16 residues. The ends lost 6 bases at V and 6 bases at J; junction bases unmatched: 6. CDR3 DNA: TGTGCCAGCAGGATGGGGACAGGGGGCGGTAATTCACCCCTCCACTTT. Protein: CASRMGTGGGNSPLHF.

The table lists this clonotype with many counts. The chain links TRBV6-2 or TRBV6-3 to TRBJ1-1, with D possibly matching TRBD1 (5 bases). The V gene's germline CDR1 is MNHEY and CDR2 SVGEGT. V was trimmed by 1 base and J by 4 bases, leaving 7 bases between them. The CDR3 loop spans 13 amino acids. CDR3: CASSYWRGTEAFF. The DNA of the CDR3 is TGTGCCAGCAGTTACTGGAGGGGCACTGAAGCTTTCTTT.

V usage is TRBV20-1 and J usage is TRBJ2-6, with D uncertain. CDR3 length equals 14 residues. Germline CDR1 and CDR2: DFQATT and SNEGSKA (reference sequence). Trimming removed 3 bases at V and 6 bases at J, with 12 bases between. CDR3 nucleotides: TGCAGTGCTAGGGCCCCGACCTCGGCCAACGTCCTGACTTTC. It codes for CSARAPTSANVLTF.

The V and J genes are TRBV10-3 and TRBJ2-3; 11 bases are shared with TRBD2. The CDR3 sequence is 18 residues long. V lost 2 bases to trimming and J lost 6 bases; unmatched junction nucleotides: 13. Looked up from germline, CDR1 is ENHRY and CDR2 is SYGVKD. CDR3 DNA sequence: TGTGCCATCAGTGAGGGGCCCCCTACTAGCGGGAGAATGGATACGCAGTATTTT. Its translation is CAISEGPPTSGRMDTQYF.

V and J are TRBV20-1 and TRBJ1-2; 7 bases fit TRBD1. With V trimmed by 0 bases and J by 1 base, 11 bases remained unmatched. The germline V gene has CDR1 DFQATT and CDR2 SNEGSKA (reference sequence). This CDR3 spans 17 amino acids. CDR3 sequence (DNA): TGCAGTGCTAGAGACCCAGGGACAGCCGGATTTAACTATGGCTACACCTTC. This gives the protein CSARDPGTAGFNYGYTF.

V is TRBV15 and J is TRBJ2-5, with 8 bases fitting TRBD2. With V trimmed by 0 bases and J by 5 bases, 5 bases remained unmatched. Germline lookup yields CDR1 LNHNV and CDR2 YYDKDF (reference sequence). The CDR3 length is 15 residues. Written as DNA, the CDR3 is TGTGCCACCAGCAGAGATCGACTAGCGCTCGAGACCCAGTACTTC. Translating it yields CATSRDRLALETQYF.

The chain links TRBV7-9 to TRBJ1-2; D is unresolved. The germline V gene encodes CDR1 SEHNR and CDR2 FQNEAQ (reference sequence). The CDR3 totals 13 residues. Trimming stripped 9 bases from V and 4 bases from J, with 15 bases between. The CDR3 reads CASTPGNSYGYTF. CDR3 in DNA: TGTGCCAGTACTCCAGGAAACTCCTATGGCTACACCTTC.

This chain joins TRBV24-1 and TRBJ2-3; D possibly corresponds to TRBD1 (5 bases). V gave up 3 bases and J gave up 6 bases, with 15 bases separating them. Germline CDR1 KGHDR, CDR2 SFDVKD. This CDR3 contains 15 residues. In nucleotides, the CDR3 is TGTGCCACCAGTGATACAGGCTTAAGAGCCGATACGCAGTATTTT. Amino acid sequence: CATSDTGLRADTQYF.

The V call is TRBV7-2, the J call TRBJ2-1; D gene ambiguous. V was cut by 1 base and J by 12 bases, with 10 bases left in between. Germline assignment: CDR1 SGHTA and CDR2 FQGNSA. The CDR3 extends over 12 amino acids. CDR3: CASSLDQSAQFF. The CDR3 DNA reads TGTGCCAGCAGCTTAGACCAGAGCGCGCAGTTCTTC.